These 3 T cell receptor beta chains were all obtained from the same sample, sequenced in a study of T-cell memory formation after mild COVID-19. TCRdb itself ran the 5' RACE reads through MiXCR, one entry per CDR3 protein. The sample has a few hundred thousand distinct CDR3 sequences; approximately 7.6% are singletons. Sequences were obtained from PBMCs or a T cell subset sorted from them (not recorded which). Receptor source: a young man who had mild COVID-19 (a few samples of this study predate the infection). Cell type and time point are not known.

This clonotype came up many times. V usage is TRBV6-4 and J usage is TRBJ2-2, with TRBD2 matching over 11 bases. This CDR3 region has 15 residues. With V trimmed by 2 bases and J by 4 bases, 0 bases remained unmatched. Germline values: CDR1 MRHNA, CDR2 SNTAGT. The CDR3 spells CASSDTSGGTGELFF. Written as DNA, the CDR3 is TGTGCCAGCAGTGACACTAGCGGGGGCACCGGGGAGCTGTTTTTT.

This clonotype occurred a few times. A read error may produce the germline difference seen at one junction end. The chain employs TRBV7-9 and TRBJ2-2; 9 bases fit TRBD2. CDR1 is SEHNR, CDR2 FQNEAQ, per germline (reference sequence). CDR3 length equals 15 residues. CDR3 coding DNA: TGTGCCAGCAGCCTAGCGGGACCCCCCACCGGGGAGCTGTTTTTT. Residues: CASSLAGPPTGELFF. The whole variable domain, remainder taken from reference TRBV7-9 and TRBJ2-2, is DTGVSQNPRHKITKRGQNVTFRCDPISEHNRLYWYRQTLGQGPEFLTYFQNEAQLEKSRLLSDRFSAERPKGSFSTLEIQRTEQGDSAMYLCASSLAGPPTGELFFGEGSRLTVL.

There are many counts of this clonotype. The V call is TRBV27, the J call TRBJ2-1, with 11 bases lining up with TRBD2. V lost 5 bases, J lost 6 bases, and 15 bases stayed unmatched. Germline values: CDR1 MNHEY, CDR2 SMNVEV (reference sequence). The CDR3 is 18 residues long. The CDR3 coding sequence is TGTGCCAGCAGTCCCGCGACTAGCGGGGTCGGGCAGGGCAATGAGCAGTTCTTC. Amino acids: CASSPATSGVGQGNEQFF.